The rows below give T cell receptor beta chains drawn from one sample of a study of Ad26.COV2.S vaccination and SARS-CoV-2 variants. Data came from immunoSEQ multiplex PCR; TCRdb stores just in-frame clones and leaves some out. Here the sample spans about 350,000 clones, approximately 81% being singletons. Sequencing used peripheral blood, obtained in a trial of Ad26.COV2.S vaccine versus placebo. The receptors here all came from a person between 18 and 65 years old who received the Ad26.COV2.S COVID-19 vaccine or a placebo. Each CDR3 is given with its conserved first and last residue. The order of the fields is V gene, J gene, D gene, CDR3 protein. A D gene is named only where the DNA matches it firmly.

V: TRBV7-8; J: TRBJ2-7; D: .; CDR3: CASAEPAGKIYEQYF
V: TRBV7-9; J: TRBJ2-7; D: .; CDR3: CASMGGPSFSYEQYF
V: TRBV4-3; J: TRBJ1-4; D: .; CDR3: CASSQNRKPGNEKLFF
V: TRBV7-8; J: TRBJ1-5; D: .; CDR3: CASSLKIDLPQHF
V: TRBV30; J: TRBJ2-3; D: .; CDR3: CAWSVLASSDTQYF
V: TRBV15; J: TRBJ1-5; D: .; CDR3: CATSRDLGDASNQPQHF
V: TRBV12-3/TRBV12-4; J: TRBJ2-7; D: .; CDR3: CASSTKGAYEQYF
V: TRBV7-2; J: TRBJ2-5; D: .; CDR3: CASSLKTGSVETQYF
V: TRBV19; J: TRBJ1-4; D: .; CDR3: CASSIGQGLEKLFF
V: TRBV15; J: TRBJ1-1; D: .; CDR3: CATSRDRPGRAREAFF
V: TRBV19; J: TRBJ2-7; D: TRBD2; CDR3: CASKRTSENYEQYF
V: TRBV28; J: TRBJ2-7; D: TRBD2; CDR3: CASSLNLAGHLSSYEQYF
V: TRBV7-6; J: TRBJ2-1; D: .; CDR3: CASSFSGTYNEQFF
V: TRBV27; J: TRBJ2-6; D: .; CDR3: CASSLWGRVFASGANVLTF
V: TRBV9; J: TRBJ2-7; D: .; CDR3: CASSARGQSYEQYF
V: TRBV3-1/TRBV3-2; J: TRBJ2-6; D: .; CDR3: CASSQLFSGANVLTF
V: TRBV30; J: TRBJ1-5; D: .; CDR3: CAWSVESNQPQHF
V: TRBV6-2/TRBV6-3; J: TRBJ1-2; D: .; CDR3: CASSYSNAGGDGYTF
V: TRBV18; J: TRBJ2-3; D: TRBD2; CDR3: CASSPSTSGGTDTQYF
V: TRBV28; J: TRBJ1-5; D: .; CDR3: CAATERSDNQPQHF
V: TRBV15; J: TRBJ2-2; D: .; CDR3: CATSRVGGELFF
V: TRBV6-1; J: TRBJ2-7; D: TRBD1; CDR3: CASSEWGQAAYEQYF
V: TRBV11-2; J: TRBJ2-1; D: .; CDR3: CASSSDGFTYNEQFF
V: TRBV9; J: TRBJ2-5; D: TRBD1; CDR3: CASSATRQGDGETQYF
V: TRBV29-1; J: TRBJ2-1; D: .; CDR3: CSVDSGNNEQFF
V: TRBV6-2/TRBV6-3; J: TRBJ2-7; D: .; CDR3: CASSYEVLAARSEQYF
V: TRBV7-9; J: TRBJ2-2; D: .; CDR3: CASSLLRRELFF
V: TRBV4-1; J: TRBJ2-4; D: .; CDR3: CASSSIGLTFQYF
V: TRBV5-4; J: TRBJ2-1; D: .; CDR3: CASSLYTVYSYNEQFF
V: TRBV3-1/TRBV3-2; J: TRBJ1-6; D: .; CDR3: CASSQLGLPGLNSPLHF
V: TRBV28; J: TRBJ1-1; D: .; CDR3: CASSLGQYIAFF
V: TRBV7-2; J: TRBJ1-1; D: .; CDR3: CASSYLTNTEAFF